A single sample is the source of the 12 T cell receptor beta chains below, sequenced in a study of blood T cell repertoires in COVID-19. Only in-frame clones appear in the TCRdb table, and some are missing; sequencing was by immunoSEQ multiplex PCR. The data show more than 70,000 clones, about 80% seen once. Sequencing was carried out using peripheral blood. Receptors were obtained from a woman between 70 and 85 years old with acute or convalescent COVID-19.

V gene TRBV4-2 combines with J gene TRBJ1-6; 7 bases agree with TRBD1. Germline trimming cut 0 bases from V and 7 bases from J; bases unmatched to any gene: 12. This CDR3 is built from 18 residues. CDR1 and CDR2 (germline): LGHNA, YNFKEQ. CDR3 amino acids: CASSQEQPNRGENSPLHF. Here the CDR3 DNA reads TGTGCCAGCAGCCAAGAGCAGCCTAACAGGGGCGAGAATTCACCCCTCCACTTT.

This clone was seen more than once but under ten times. CDR3 coding DNA: TGCGCCAGCAGCTTGGGGTCGGGGGTACGTGGGAACACTGAAGCTTTCTTT. Translation gives CASSLGSGVRGNTEAFF. The chain recombines TRBV5-1 with TRBJ1-1; TRBD1 is a possible D gene (5 bases). CDR1 and CDR2 (germline): SGHRS, YFSETQ. The CDR3 spans 17 residues. V was clipped by 0 bases and J by 1 base, with 16 bases between them.

This clone appeared a few times. This rearrangement joins TRBV3-1 (or the pseudogene TRBV3-2) to TRBJ1-4; 9 bases are a match to TRBD1. Germline CDR1 and CDR2: LGHDT and YNNKEL (reference sequence). Losses at the gene ends were 0 bases for V and 7 bases for J; bases not matched to a gene: 6. The CDR3 has 16 residues. In DNA form, the CDR3 reads TGTGCCAGCAGCCAAGAGGGACAGGGAGAGGGTGAAAAACTGTTTTTT. As protein: CASSQEGQGEGEKLFF.

As DNA, the CDR3 is TGTGCCAGCAGTTACCCAGTTCACGGGACTGGAAACACCATATATTTT. Protein sequence: CASSYPVHGTGNTIYF. The rearrangement joins TRBV6-6 to TRBJ1-3; D is undetermined. Germline V gene sequence: CDR1 MNHNY, CDR2 SVGAGI (reference sequence). The CDR3 is made up of 16 amino acids. Between the trimmed V and J ends, which lost 2 bases and 2 bases, there was a span of 13 bases.

The chain has TRBV7-9 and TRBJ2-5, with D tentatively TRBD1 (6 bases). Germline-derived CDR1 and CDR2 are SEHNR and FQNEAQ (reference sequence). V was shortened by 1 base and J by 5 bases, with 14 bases between the two germline ends. The CDR3 totals 15 residues. CDR3 amino acids: CASSLGSQGRETQYF. The CDR3 nucleotides read TGTGCCAGCAGCTTAGGGAGCCAGGGGCGGGAGACCCAGTACTTC.

This sequence joins TRBV7-9 and TRBJ2-1; D uncertain. V was clipped by 5 bases and J by 0 bases, with 8 bases between them. This CDR3 has 14 amino acids. Germline CDR1 is SEHNR and CDR2 is FQNEAQ (reference sequence). The CDR3 is CASSLRLSYNEQFF. CDR3 nucleotide sequence: TGTGCCAGCAGCCTCAGGCTCTCCTACAATGAGCAGTTCTTC. The whole variable domain, filled in from reference TRBV7-9 and TRBJ2-1, reads DTGVSQNPRHKITKRGQNVTFRCDPISEHNRLYWYRQTLGQGPEFLTYFQNEAQLEKSRLLSDRFSAERPKGSFSTLEIQRTEQGDSAMYLCASSLRLSYNEQFFGPGTRLTVL.

The chain employs TRBV6-6 and TRBJ1-1; 9 bases agree with TRBD1. Trimming removed 5 bases from V and 11 bases from J; junction bases left unmatched: 6. Germline lookup yields CDR1 MNHNY and CDR2 SVGAGI (reference sequence). The CDR3 has 12 amino acids. The CDR3 region is CASSANRGLAFF. The CDR3 DNA is TGTGCCAGCAGTGCGAACAGGGGGCTTGCTTTCTTT.

V gene TRBV20-1 combines with J gene TRBJ2-7, with 9 bases aligning to TRBD2. CDR1 and CDR2 (germline): DFQATT, SNEGSKA (reference sequence). The CDR3 loop spans 14 amino acids. With 3 bases clipped from V and 3 bases from J, the junction kept 6 bases outside the gene matches. DNA for the CDR3: TGCAGTGCTAGTCGGCGGGAGGGTCTCTACGAGCAGTACTTC. It is translated as CSASRREGLYEQYF.

The chain carries TRBV9 and TRBJ2-1, with 9 positions matching TRBD1. J lost 2 bases, V lost 0 bases, and 9 bases had no gene match. The CDR3 sequence is 18 residues long. CDR1 SGDLS and CDR2 YYNGEE come from the germline V gene. The chain's CDR3 is CASSVEERGTGTYNEQFF. In nucleotides, the CDR3 is TGTGCCAGCAGCGTAGAGGAGAGGGGGACAGGGACCTACAATGAGCAGTTCTTC. The whole variable domain, remainder taken from reference TRBV9 and TRBJ2-1, is DSGVTQTPKHLITATGQRVTLRCSPRSGDLSVYWYQQSLDQGLQFLIQYYNGEERAKGNILERFSAQQFPDLHSELNLSSLELGDSALYFCASSVEERGTGTYNEQFFGPGTRLTVL.

The chain's CDR3 is CASSLGRTGGAGYGYTF. In DNA form, the CDR3 reads TGTGCCAGCAGCTTAGGAAGAACAGGGGGCGCTGGCTATGGCTACACCTTC. The J gene is TRBJ1-2, the V gene TRBV7-9; TRBD1 aligns across 9 bases. Germline-derived CDR1 and CDR2 are SEHNR and FQNEAQ (reference sequence). CDR3 length equals 17 residues. The ends lost 1 base at V and 4 bases at J; junction bases unmatched: 10.

V usage is TRBV2 and J usage is TRBJ1-4; no clear D gene. CDR3 size: 14 residues. Trimming removed 7 bases from V and 0 bases from J, with 9 bases in between. Germline V gives CDR1 SNHLY, CDR2 FYNNEI. The CDR3 DNA sequence: TGTGCCAGCAACCGAGAAGCAACTAATGAAAAACTGTTTTTT. This encodes CASNREATNEKLFF. The full variable domain, with the rest looked up from reference TRBV2 and TRBJ1-4, is EPEVTQTPSHQVTQMGQEVILRCVPISNHLYFYWYRQILGQKVEFLVSFYNNEISEKSEIFDDQFSVERPDGSNFTLKIRSTKLEDSAMYFCASNREATNEKLFFGSGTQLSVL.

The rearrangement uses TRBV5-6 and TRBJ2-3; TRBD2 is a possible D gene (7 bases). The V gene's germline CDR1 is SGHDT and CDR2 YYEEEE. V shed 4 bases and J shed 14 bases, with 29 bases lying between them. CDR3 length: 16 amino acids. CDR3 DNA: TGTGCCAGCAGCCCGTGGGGGCGGGGGCCCGCTTTAAGGTCGTATTTT. Residues: CASSPWGRGPALRSYF. Drawing the rest from reference TRBV5-6 and TRBJ2-3, the complete variable domain is DAGVTQSPTHLIKTRGQQVTLRCSPKSGHDTVSWYQQALGQGPQFIFQYYEEEERQRGNFPDRFSGHQFPNYSSELNVNALLLGDSALYLCASSPWGRGPALRSYFGPGTRLTVL.